The 10 T cell receptor beta chains below come from one sample, sequenced in a study of T-cell reconstitution after alpha-beta-depleted transplantation in children. Unique molecular identifiers were used to barcode this TCRbeta library. TCRdb reprocessed the PCR reads via MiXCR and lists one record per CDR3 protein. The top ten hold approximately 8% of the sample, which has over 85,000 distinct CDR3 sequences, 10% seen once. Sample: PBMCs from the stem cell graft donor, taken from the stem cell graft. The receptors stem from a human donor who donated a stem cell graft to a child with acute lymphoblastic leukemia.

The table lists this clonotype with many counts. The chain employs TRBV6-1 and TRBJ1-4, with TRBD1 matching over 7 bases. J lost 4 bases, V lost 7 bases, and 6 bases had no gene match. Looked up from germline, CDR1 is MNHNS and CDR2 is SASEGT. The CDR3 has 14 residues. Here the CDR3 DNA reads TGTGCCAGCACCACACAGGGGTATAATGAAAAACTGTTTTTT. It codes for CASTTQGYNEKLFF.

This clonotype was seen many times. The chain links TRBV4-1 to TRBJ1-5; D gene uncertain. The V gene's germline CDR1 is MGHRA and CDR2 YSYEKL. V was trimmed by 0 bases and J by 11 bases, leaving 14 bases between them. The CDR3 runs to 14 residues. The CDR3: CASSQDLAARAQHF. As DNA, the CDR3 is TGCGCCAGCAGCCAAGATCTGGCGGCTAGGGCCCAGCATTTT.

This clonotype was seen many times. The chain couples TRBV7-9 to TRBJ1-2, with 9 bases lining up with TRBD1. Germline CDR1 and CDR2: SEHNR and FQNEAQ (reference sequence). The CDR3 loop spans 17 amino acids. V gave up 2 bases and J gave up 7 bases; unmatched junction bases: 14. The CDR3 DNA is TGTGCCAGCAGCTTAAATTCTGGGGGACAGGGCCTCTCTGGCTACACCTTC. Protein: CASSLNSGGQGLSGYTF.

This clonotype was recorded many times. This chain links TRBV7-8 with TRBJ1-1, with D hard to call. Trimming stripped 4 bases from V and 2 bases from J, with 11 bases between. The length of the CDR3 is 14 residues. Germline V gives CDR1 SGHVS, CDR2 FQNEAQ. The CDR3 is CASSYRQANTEAFF. The CDR3 DNA follows: TGTGCCAGCAGCTACAGACAAGCTAACACTGAAGCTTTCTTT.

About this clonotype itself: Given a much more abundant clone one base away, this may be a read error. The genes are TRBV10-3 and TRBJ2-5; D remains ambiguous. Germline V gene sequence: CDR1 ENHRY, CDR2 SYGVKD. The CDR3 is 13 residues long. Here the CDR3 reads CPISGPDGETQYF. CDR3 bases: TGTCCCATCAGTGGCCCTGACGGGGAGACCCAGTACTTC.

This clonotype was observed at least ten times. The chain is built from TRBV27 and TRBJ2-7, with D maybe TRBD1 (6 bases). The CDR3 loop spans 14 amino acids. CDR1 and CDR2 (germline): MNHEY, SMNVEV (reference sequence). Trimming stripped 0 bases from V and 3 bases from J, with 9 bases between. This CDR3 is CASSLSGAHYEQYF. The DNA for the CDR3 is TGTGCCAGCAGTTTATCGGGGGCTCACTACGAGCAGTACTTC.

The sample holds many counts of this clonotype. CDR3 sequence (DNA): TGCAGTGCTAGGACCGGGGGAGGGAACCTGAACACCGGGGAGCTGTTTTTT. This sequence encodes CSARTGGGNLNTGELFF. V is TRBV20-1 and J is TRBJ2-2; 7 nucleotides align to TRBD2. The ends lost 3 bases at V and 1 base at J; junction bases unmatched: 11. The V gene's germline CDR1 is DFQATT and CDR2 SNEGSKA (reference sequence). The CDR3 consists of 17 residues.

This clonotype was detected ten times or more. This chain links TRBV5-1 with TRBJ2-2, with a possible D match to TRBD2 (6 bases). The V end lost 4 bases, the J end lost 5 bases, and 12 bases lay between the germline ends. The germline V gene has CDR1 SGHRS and CDR2 YFSETQ. The CDR3 length is 14 residues. The CDR3 DNA sequence: TGCGCCAGCAGCCTCGGGGGTCAAACCGGGGAGCTGTTTTTT. It encodes CASSLGGQTGELFF.

This clonotype has a count of ten or more. This sequence joins TRBV29-1 and TRBJ2-7, with 9 bases identical to TRBD1. The CDR3 has 12 amino acids. J gave up 3 bases and V 7 bases, and 4 bases lay outside the gene matches. The germline V gene has CDR1 SQVTM and CDR2 ANQGSEA. The CDR3 DNA reads as TGCAGCGCCATGGGACAGGGCTACGAGCAGTACTTC. Its translation: CSAMGQGYEQYF.

As for this clonotype: A read error is possible here, since a much larger clone lies one base away. This chain uses TRBV10-3 with TRBJ2-1; perhaps TRBD1 as D (6 bases). Deletions cut 5 bases from V and 5 bases from J, with 7 bases between. Germline CDR1 and CDR2: ENHRY and SYGVKD. The CDR3 is 12 amino acids. The CDR3 protein is CAISWDNNEQFF. CDR3 sequence (DNA): TGTGCCATCAGTTGGGACAACAATGAGCAGTTCTTC.